This record concerns one T cell receptor (beta chain) sequence. An expansion of CD8+CD57+ cells by flow cytometry had been shown in patients chosen for sequencing. This sample is part of a study of CD8+CD57+ T cells in acquired aplastic anemia. Trimming left V 4 bases short and J 5 bases short, with 14 bases between. Germline V gene sequence: CDR1 LNHDA, CDR2 SQIVND (reference sequence). This CDR3 is 14 amino acids long. Using genomic DNA as the template, TCR beta VDJ and CDR3 profiling was carried out. TCRdb redid the calling of the reads with MiXCR, one entry per CDR3 protein. Altogether roughly 220,000 distinct CDR3 sequences are present, about 60% being singletons, with the ten largest covering about three fifths.

The specimen was sorted CD4+, CD8+, or CD8+CD57+ T cells (not recorded which) from PBMCs. The TCR originated in a human donor with aplastic anemia. V and J are TRBV19 and TRBJ2-5, with D possibly matching TRBD2 (6 bases). The CDR3 is CASSSMAGRETQYF. DNA for the CDR3: TGTGCCAGTAGTAGCATGGCGGGGAGGGAGACCCAGTACTTC.